This is a list of T cell receptor beta chains from one sample in a study of cytomegalovirus exposure and HLA in healthy donors. Sequencing was performed with immunoSEQ multiplex PCR; in TCRdb, only in-frame clones are kept and a portion is missing. This table holds approximately 150,000 clones, roughly 89% found once. What was sequenced was PBMCs. The receptors originated from a woman between 18 and 29 years old in good health and CMV-seropositive. Each CDR3 is given without its conserved first and last residue.

V gene | CDR3 protein
TRBV18 | ASSPLTGATSTDTQY
TRBV13 | ASSFSGRAVSEQF
TRBV15 | ATSRVRRDTDTQY
TRBV5-1 | ASSPPTGVYEQY
TRBV4-3 | ASSPSSSSGANVLT
TRBV27 | ASSPGGFGEKLF
TRBV14 | ASSQASGSSYEQY
TRBV18 | ASSPGLAVYEQY
TRBV5-1 | ASSPRGLTGTDTQY
TRBV4-2 | ASSQEMLAGGVDAGELF
TRBV5-4 | ASSLSLASHADTQY
TRBV5-1 | ASSLALETQY
TRBV4-1 | ASSQGTGNNEKLF